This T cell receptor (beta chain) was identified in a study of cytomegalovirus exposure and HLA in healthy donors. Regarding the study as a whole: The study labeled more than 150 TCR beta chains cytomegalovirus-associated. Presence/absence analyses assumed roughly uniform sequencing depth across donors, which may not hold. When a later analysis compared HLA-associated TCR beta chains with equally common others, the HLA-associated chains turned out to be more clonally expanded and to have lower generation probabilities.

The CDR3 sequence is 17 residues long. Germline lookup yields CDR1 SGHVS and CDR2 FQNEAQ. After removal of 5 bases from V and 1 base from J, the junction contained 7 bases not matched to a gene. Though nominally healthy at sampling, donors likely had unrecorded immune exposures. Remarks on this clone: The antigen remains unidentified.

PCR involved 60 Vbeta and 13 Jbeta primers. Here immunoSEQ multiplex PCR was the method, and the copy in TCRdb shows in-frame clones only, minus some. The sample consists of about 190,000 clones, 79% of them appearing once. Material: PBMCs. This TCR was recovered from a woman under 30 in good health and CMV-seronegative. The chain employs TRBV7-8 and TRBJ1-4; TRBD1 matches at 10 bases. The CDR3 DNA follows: TGTGCCAGCAGCACTCGACAGGGGGCGGGAACTAATGAAAAACTGTTTTTT. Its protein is CASSTRQGAGTNEKLFF. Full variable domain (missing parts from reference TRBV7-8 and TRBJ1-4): GAGVSQSPRYKVAKRGQDVALRCDPISGHVSLFWYQQALGQGPEFLTYFQNEAQLDKSGLPSDRFFAERPEGSVSTLKIQRTQQEDSAVYLCASSTRQGAGTNEKLFFGSGTQLSVL.